Listed below are T cell receptor beta chains from one sample, sequenced in a study of T cells in localized non-small cell lung cancer. The protocol was immunoSEQ multiplex PCR, while the TCRdb copy is restricted to in-frame clones and leaves out a portion. Of under 20,000 clones listed, around 93% were seen once; the top ten hold about 3%. Sequenced here: peripheral blood, sampled before any cancer treatment. These receptors came from a woman aged 40-70 years with stage I lung adenocarcinoma. CDR3s include the opening cysteine and the closing phenylalanine or tryptophan. A D gene is named only where the DNA matches it firmly. Some rows have no size entry. The others give once, few or many, or a class for an expanded clone.

d_gene: NA
abundance: NA
j_gene: TRBJ1-1
v_gene: TRBV7-9
CDR3nt: TGTGCCAGCAGCTTGGCAGGGCGAGAGTCGGGCACTGAAGCTTTCTTT
CDR3aa: CASSLAGRESGTEAFF

d_gene: TRBD2
abundance: few
j_gene: TRBJ2-3
v_gene: TRBV5-4
CDR3nt: TGTGCCAGCAGCTCTATAGCGGGGCTCACAGATACGCAGTATTTT
CDR3aa: CASSSIAGLTDTQYF

d_gene: NA
abundance: NA
j_gene: TRBJ2-5
v_gene: TRBV18
CDR3nt: TGTGCCAGCTCACCACCCAACAGGGCGGCGGAGACCCAGTACTTC
CDR3aa: CASSPPNRAAETQYF

d_gene: NA
abundance: NA
j_gene: TRBJ1-4
v_gene: TRBV5-1
CDR3nt: TGCGCCAGCAGCTTCCAGGGGCATAATGAAAAACTGTTTTTT
CDR3aa: CASSFQGHNEKLFF

d_gene: NA
abundance: NA
j_gene: TRBJ1-1
v_gene: TRBV9
CDR3nt: TGTGCCAGCAGCGTAGCCGGGGGCTTGAACACTGAAGCTTTCTTT
CDR3aa: CASSVAGGLNTEAFF

d_gene: NA
abundance: NA
j_gene: TRBJ1-1
v_gene: TRBV2
CDR3nt: TGTGCCAGCAGGAGTCAGGGACCCACTGAAGCTTTCTTT
CDR3aa: CASRSQGPTEAFF

d_gene: NA
abundance: once
j_gene: TRBJ1-6
v_gene: TRBV11-3
CDR3nt: TGTGCCAGCAGCTTCGGAGAGGGTAATTCACCCCTCCACTTT
CDR3aa: CASSFGEGNSPLHF

d_gene: TRBD1
abundance: NA
j_gene: TRBJ1-2
v_gene: TRBV28
CDR3nt: TGTGCCAGCAGTTTAGGGACAGGGGGCCTAGGGGGCTACACCTTC
CDR3aa: CASSLGTGGLGGYTF

d_gene: NA
abundance: NA
j_gene: TRBJ1-6
v_gene: TRBV2
CDR3nt: TGTGCCAGCAAAGAGCTTGGGACTGAGTATTCACCCCTCCACTTT
CDR3aa: CASKELGTEYSPLHF

d_gene: NA
abundance: NA
j_gene: TRBJ1-1
v_gene: TRBV19
CDR3nt: TGTGCCAGTAGCCTTCCGGGAACTGAAGCTTTCTTT
CDR3aa: CASSLPGTEAFF

d_gene: NA
abundance: NA
j_gene: TRBJ1-1
v_gene: TRBV5-1
CDR3nt: TGCGCCAGCAGCTCGGGACATGGAAACACTGAAGCTTTCTTT
CDR3aa: CASSSGHGNTEAFF

d_gene: TRBD2
abundance: NA
j_gene: TRBJ2-1
v_gene: TRBV29-1
CDR3nt: TGCAGCCACGGGGGGGCAGCGGTGTGGTACAATGAGCAGTTCTTC
CDR3aa: CSHGGAAVWYNEQFF

d_gene: NA
abundance: NA
j_gene: TRBJ2-3
v_gene: TRBV4-2
CDR3nt: TGTGCCAGCAGCCAAGAGGAGGGATCAGGCACAGATACGCAGTATTTT
CDR3aa: CASSQEEGSGTDTQYF

d_gene: NA
abundance: NA
j_gene: TRBJ2-1
v_gene: TRBV29-1
CDR3nt: TGCAGCGTTGAATCGAACGGGTTACTGGAGCAGTTCTTC
CDR3aa: CSVESNGLLEQFF

d_gene: NA
abundance: NA
j_gene: TRBJ2-1
v_gene: TRBV7-2
CDR3nt: TGTGCCAGCAGCTGGGGGTCGGGGGATGAGCAGTTCTTC
CDR3aa: CASSWGSGDEQFF

d_gene: TRBD1
abundance: once
j_gene: TRBJ1-2
v_gene: TRBV4-1
CDR3nt: TGCGCCAGCAGCCAAGAGAAGGGACAGGGGGCGAAGGACTATGGCTACACCTTC
CDR3aa: CASSQEKGQGAKDYGYTF

d_gene: TRBD2
abundance: NA
j_gene: TRBJ2-1
v_gene: TRBV7-9
CDR3nt: TGTGCCAGCAGCTTAGGCGGGGGACTAGCAACCAAGGAGCAGTTCTTC
CDR3aa: CASSLGGGLATKEQFF

d_gene: TRBD2
abundance: once
j_gene: TRBJ2-7
v_gene: TRBV6-5
CDR3nt: TGTGCCAGCAGTTCTGGGACTAGCGTAACCTACGAGCAGTACTTC
CDR3aa: CASSSGTSVTYEQYF

d_gene: NA
abundance: NA
j_gene: TRBJ2-7
v_gene: TRBV5-1
CDR3nt: TGCGCCAGCAGCTTGGGGCAGGGGAACTCCTACGAGCAGTACTTC
CDR3aa: CASSLGQGNSYEQYF

d_gene: NA
abundance: NA
j_gene: TRBJ1-1
v_gene: TRBV10-2
CDR3nt: TGCGCCAGCAGTGAACAGGAGGGCACTGAAGCTTTCTTT
CDR3aa: CASSEQEGTEAFF

d_gene: NA
abundance: NA
j_gene: TRBJ1-2
v_gene: TRBV7-2
CDR3nt: TGTGCCAGCAGCTCGCCAGGGGACTATGGCTACACCTTC
CDR3aa: CASSSPGDYGYTF

d_gene: NA
abundance: NA
j_gene: TRBJ2-2
v_gene: TRBV5-6
CDR3nt: TGTGCCAGCAGCTTGTTGGGCCCGAACACCGGGGAGCTGTTTTTT
CDR3aa: CASSLLGPNTGELFF

d_gene: NA
abundance: NA
j_gene: TRBJ2-1
v_gene: TRBV11-1
CDR3nt: TGTGCCAGCAGCCCGGGAAACTACAATGAGCAGTTCTTC
CDR3aa: CASSPGNYNEQFF

d_gene: NA
abundance: NA
j_gene: TRBJ2-7
v_gene: TRBV23-1
CDR3nt: TGCGCCAGCAATGTAGGGACACCCTCACCCTACGAGCAGTACTTC
CDR3aa: CASNVGTPSPYEQYF

d_gene: NA
abundance: NA
j_gene: TRBJ2-3
v_gene: TRBV6-1
CDR3nt: TGTGCCAGCAGTGAAAATTTAGCTTGGGATACGCAGTATTTT
CDR3aa: CASSENLAWDTQYF

d_gene: NA
abundance: once
j_gene: TRBJ2-7
v_gene: TRBV21-1
CDR3nt: TGTGCCAGCAGCAAAGGAGTTAGCGGGGGTCCCAACTACGAGCAGTACTTC
CDR3aa: CASSKGVSGGPNYEQYF

d_gene: NA
abundance: NA
j_gene: TRBJ2-3
v_gene: TRBV27
CDR3nt: TGTGCCAGCAGTTTTCGTCGTGGGAATGAAGATACGCAGTATTTT
CDR3aa: CASSFRRGNEDTQYF

d_gene: NA
abundance: NA
j_gene: TRBJ1-5
v_gene: TRBV7-2
CDR3nt: TGTGCCAGCAGCCCCGATACGGGAGGGCCCCAGCATTTT
CDR3aa: CASSPDTGGPQHF

d_gene: TRBD2
abundance: NA
j_gene: TRBJ2-5
v_gene: TRBV5-6
CDR3nt: TGTGCCAGCAGCTTGGGACTAGCGGGAGAAGAGACCCAGTACTTC
CDR3aa: CASSLGLAGEETQYF

d_gene: NA
abundance: NA
j_gene: TRBJ2-1
v_gene: TRBV27
CDR3nt: TGTGCCAGCAGTTTATCTGTAGTCGGTGAGCAGTTCTTC
CDR3aa: CASSLSVVGEQFF

d_gene: NA
abundance: NA
j_gene: TRBJ1-4
v_gene: TRBV14
CDR3nt: TGTGCCAGCAGCGGTGAAGGGACGGAGAGAGAAAAACTGTTTTTT
CDR3aa: CASSGEGTEREKLFF

d_gene: TRBD2
abundance: NA
j_gene: TRBJ2-1
v_gene: TRBV5-1
CDR3nt: TGCGCCAGCAGCTTGTTTAGCGGGAGATACGGGCAGTTCTTC
CDR3aa: CASSLFSGRYGQFF

d_gene: NA
abundance: NA
j_gene: TRBJ1-1
v_gene: TRBV18
CDR3nt: TGTGCCAGCTCACCTGAGAGGGACACTGAAGCTTTCTTT
CDR3aa: CASSPERDTEAFF

d_gene: NA
abundance: NA
j_gene: TRBJ1-1
v_gene: TRBV6-1
CDR3nt: TGTGCCAGCACCTGGGTGCAGGCTTATGAAGCTTTCTTT
CDR3aa: CASTWVQAYEAFF

d_gene: TRBD2
abundance: NA
j_gene: TRBJ2-2
v_gene: TRBV7-6
CDR3nt: TGTGCCAGCAGCTGGGAAGCGGGAGGCTCGAACACCGGGGAGCTGTTTTTT
CDR3aa: CASSWEAGGSNTGELFF

d_gene: NA
abundance: NA
j_gene: TRBJ2-1
v_gene: TRBV4-1
CDR3nt: TGCGCCAGCAGCTTCGATAGGGGGAGCAATGAGCAGTTCTTC
CDR3aa: CASSFDRGSNEQFF

d_gene: TRBD1
abundance: NA
j_gene: TRBJ2-1
v_gene: TRBV6-6
CDR3nt: TGTGCCAGCAGTCCCACAAGAGACAGGGTCTACAATGAGCAGTTCTTC
CDR3aa: CASSPTRDRVYNEQFF

d_gene: NA
abundance: few
j_gene: TRBJ1-6
v_gene: TRBV2
CDR3nt: TGTGCCAGCACCGCAGACGGAGCCTATAATTCACCCCTCCACTTT
CDR3aa: CASTADGAYNSPLHF

d_gene: NA
abundance: NA
j_gene: TRBJ1-1
v_gene: TRBV5-4
CDR3nt: TGTGCCAGCAGCTTAGCAGGGAGAACTGAAGCTTTCTTT
CDR3aa: CASSLAGRTEAFF

d_gene: TRBD2
abundance: NA
j_gene: TRBJ2-7
v_gene: TRBV4-3
CDR3nt: TGCGCCAGCAGCCAAGAGGCTAGCGGGGGGAGGTCCTACGAGCAGTACTTC
CDR3aa: CASSQEASGGRSYEQYF

d_gene: NA
abundance: NA
j_gene: TRBJ2-1
v_gene: TRBV7-9
CDR3nt: TGTGCCAGCAGCTTAAGACATGATACTATCCTAAACTCCTACAATGAGCAGTTCTTC
CDR3aa: CASSLRHDTILNSYNEQFF

d_gene: NA
abundance: NA
j_gene: TRBJ1-5
v_gene: TRBV27
CDR3nt: TGTGCCAGCAGTTTATTGGCGGGTGTAAGCAATCAGCCCCAGCATTTT
CDR3aa: CASSLLAGVSNQPQHF

d_gene: NA
abundance: NA
j_gene: TRBJ1-2
v_gene: TRBV28
CDR3nt: TGTGCCAGCAGTCTCGAAAGAGAAGGCTATGGCTACACCTTC
CDR3aa: CASSLEREGYGYTF

d_gene: NA
abundance: once
j_gene: TRBJ1-2
v_gene: TRBV27
CDR3nt: TGTGCCAGCAGTTTAGTGGCAGGCGGTGGCTACACCTTC
CDR3aa: CASSLVAGGGYTF

d_gene: NA
abundance: NA
j_gene: TRBJ1-2
v_gene: TRBV5-1
CDR3nt: TGCGCCAGCAGCTTGGACAGGCACTATGGCTACACCTTC
CDR3aa: CASSLDRHYGYTF

d_gene: NA
abundance: NA
j_gene: TRBJ1-2
v_gene: TRBV6-6
CDR3nt: TGTGCCAGCAGTTACTCGATGTCAGCCTACCGAAATGGCTACACCTTC
CDR3aa: CASSYSMSAYRNGYTF

d_gene: TRBD1
abundance: NA
j_gene: TRBJ2-2
v_gene: TRBV6-5
CDR3nt: TGTGCCAGCAGCGACAGGGGGACCGGGGAGCTGTTTTTT
CDR3aa: CASSDRGTGELFF

d_gene: NA
abundance: NA
j_gene: TRBJ2-7
v_gene: TRBV4-1
CDR3nt: TGCGCCAGCAGCCGTTTTCAGGGGCAGGAGTACGAGCAGTACTTC
CDR3aa: CASSRFQGQEYEQYF

d_gene: NA
abundance: once
j_gene: TRBJ1-4
v_gene: TRBV5-8
CDR3nt: TGTGCCAGCAGCCCAGGAGGTTTTAAGCCTAATGAAAAACTGTTTTTT
CDR3aa: CASSPGGFKPNEKLFF

d_gene: NA
abundance: NA
j_gene: TRBJ2-2
v_gene: TRBV2
CDR3nt: TGTGCCAGCAGTTTCCAAACCGGGGAGCTGTTTTTT
CDR3aa: CASSFQTGELFF

d_gene: NA
abundance: NA
j_gene: TRBJ2-5
v_gene: TRBV2
CDR3nt: TGTGCCAGCAGTGAAATTCAGGGGAACCAAGAGACCCAGTACTTC
CDR3aa: CASSEIQGNQETQYF

d_gene: NA
abundance: NA
j_gene: TRBJ2-3
v_gene: TRBV2
CDR3nt: TGTGCCAGCAGTGTAGCGGACACAGATACGCAGTATTTT
CDR3aa: CASSVADTDTQYF

d_gene: TRBD1
abundance: NA
j_gene: TRBJ1-1
v_gene: TRBV7-9
CDR3nt: TGTGCCAGCAGCGACGACAGGGGAAGCACTGAAGCTTTCTTT
CDR3aa: CASSDDRGSTEAFF